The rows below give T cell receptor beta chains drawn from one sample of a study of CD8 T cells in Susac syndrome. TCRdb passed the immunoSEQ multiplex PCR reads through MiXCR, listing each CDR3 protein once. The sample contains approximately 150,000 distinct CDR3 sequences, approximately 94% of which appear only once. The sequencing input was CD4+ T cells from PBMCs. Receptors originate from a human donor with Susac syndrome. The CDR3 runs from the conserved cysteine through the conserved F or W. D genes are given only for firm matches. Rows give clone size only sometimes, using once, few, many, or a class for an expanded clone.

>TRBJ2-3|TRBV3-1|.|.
TGTGCCAGCAGCCAAGTTGGTAATTCAGCCACAGATACGCAGTATTTT
CASSQVGNSATDTQYF
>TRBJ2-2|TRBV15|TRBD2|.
TGTGCCACCAGCCCGCGTCTGGGACTAACGGGCACCGGGGAGCTGTTTTTT
CATSPRLGLTGTGELFF
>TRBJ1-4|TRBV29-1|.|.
TGCAGCGTTGTGACGGCGAATGAAAAACTGTTTTTT
CSVVTANEKLFF
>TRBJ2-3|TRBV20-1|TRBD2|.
TGCAGTGCTAGAGTCGGGACTAAACTCACAGATACGCAGTATTTT
CSARVGTKLTDTQYF
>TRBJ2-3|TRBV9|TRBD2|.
TGTGCCAGCAGCGTAGGACTAGCGGGGGGTGCGCAGTATTTT
CASSVGLAGGAQYF
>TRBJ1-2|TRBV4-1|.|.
TGCGCCAGCAGCCAACTGGGGGCAAAGGATGGCTACACCTTC
CASSQLGAKDGYTF
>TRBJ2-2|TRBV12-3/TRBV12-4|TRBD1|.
TGTGCCAGCGGGACAGCGATTAACACCGGGGAGCTGTTTTTT
CASGTAINTGELFF
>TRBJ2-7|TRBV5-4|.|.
TGTGCCAGCAGCTTGGAGGACGGAGCCTACGAGCAGTACTTC
CASSLEDGAYEQYF
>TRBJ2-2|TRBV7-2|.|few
TGTGCCAGCAGCCCCAGGGTGACCGGGGAGCTGTTTTTT
CASSPRVTGELFF
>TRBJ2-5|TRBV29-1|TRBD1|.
TGCAGCGTTTCGGGACAGGGCAACCAAGAGACCCAGTACTTC
CSVSGQGNQETQYF
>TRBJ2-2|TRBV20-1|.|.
TGCAGTGCCGGCCGGGAATCCGGGGAGCTGTTTTTT
CSAGRESGELFF
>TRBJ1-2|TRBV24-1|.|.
TGTGCCACCAGTGATTTGAGTGGGGACGGCTACACCTTC
CATSDLSGDGYTF
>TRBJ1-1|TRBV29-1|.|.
TGCAGCGTTTCAGGGGTGAACACTGAAGCTTTCTTT
CSVSGVNTEAFF
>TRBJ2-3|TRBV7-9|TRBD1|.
TGTGCCAGCAGCTTAGCCGGACAGGGTTCGGATACGCAGTATTTT
CASSLAGQGSDTQYF
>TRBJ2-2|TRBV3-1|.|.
TGTGCCAGCCAACGTCTTCTTGCCACCGGGGAGCTGTTTTTT
CASQRLLATGELFF
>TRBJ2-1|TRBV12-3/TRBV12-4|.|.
TGTGCCAGCAGACTAGGGACCTCCGCCTACAATGAGCAGTTCTTC
CASRLGTSAYNEQFF
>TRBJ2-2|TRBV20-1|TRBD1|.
TGCAGTGCTCCCGGACAGGCGAACACCGGGGAGCTGTTTTTT
CSAPGQANTGELFF
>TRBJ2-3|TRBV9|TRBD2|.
TGTGCCAGCAGCTTCGGGACTAGCGAAGAAGATACGCAGTATTTT
CASSFGTSEEDTQYF
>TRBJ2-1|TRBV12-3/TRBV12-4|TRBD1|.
TGTGCCAGCAGTTCCGCCGGGACAGGGGGCAGGTATAATGAGCAGTTCTTC
CASSSAGTGGRYNEQFF
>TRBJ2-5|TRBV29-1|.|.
TGCAGCGTCCTCCCAGGGGACCTATTGAACTTC
CSVLPGDLLNF
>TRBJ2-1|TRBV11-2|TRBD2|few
TGTGCCAGCAGCTCACGGGACTACTACAATGAGCAGTTCTTC
CASSSRDYYNEQFF
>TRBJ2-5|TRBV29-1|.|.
TGCAGCGTGGGCGGTTCTGCTAGGGAGACCCAGTACTTC
CSVGGSARETQYF
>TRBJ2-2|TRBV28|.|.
TGTGCCAGCAGTCGGACGCGGGTATCCGGGGAGCTGTTTTTT
CASSRTRVSGELFF
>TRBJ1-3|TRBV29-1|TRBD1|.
TGCAGCGTCGATACCGCGGGACAGGGATCTGGAAACACCATATATTTT
CSVDTAGQGSGNTIYF
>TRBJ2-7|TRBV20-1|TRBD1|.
TGCAGTGCTAGAGATGACAGGGGCGAGCAGTACTTC
CSARDDRGEQYF
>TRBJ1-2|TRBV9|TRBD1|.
TGTGCCAGCAGCCCCCTGTCAGGGGGAGCTGCCCTCTATGGCTACACCTTC
CASSPLSGGAALYGYTF
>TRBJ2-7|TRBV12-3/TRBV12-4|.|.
TGTGCCTCCCGACAGGGAGGGTCCCACGAGCAGTACTTC
CASRQGGSHEQYF
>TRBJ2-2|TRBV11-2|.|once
TGTGCCAGCACCTACGGTGGGGAGCTGTTTTTT
CASTYGGELFF
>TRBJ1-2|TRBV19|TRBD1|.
TGTGCCAGTAGGGACAGGGGAGGTAATGGCTACACCTTC
CASRDRGGNGYTF
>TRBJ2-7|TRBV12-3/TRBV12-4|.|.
TGTGCCAGCAGTTTTGGACGAGTTGGAGGCGAGCAGTACTTC
CASSFGRVGGEQYF
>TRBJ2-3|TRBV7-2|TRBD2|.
TGTGCCAGCAGCCCCCGCCGAAGTAGCGGGAGGAGGGGCGCAGATACGCAGTATTTT
CASSPRRSSGRRGADTQYF
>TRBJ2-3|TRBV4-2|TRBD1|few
TGTGCCAGCAGCCAGACAGGGGGCACAGATACGCAGTATTTT
CASSQTGGTDTQYF
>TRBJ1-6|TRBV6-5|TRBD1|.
TGTGCCAGCAGTAGGGGACAGAGGAACAATTCACCCCTCCACTTT
CASSRGQRNNSPLHF
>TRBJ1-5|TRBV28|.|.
TGTGCCAGCAGTTTACGCCAGGGAGGTCAGCATTTT
CASSLRQGGQHF
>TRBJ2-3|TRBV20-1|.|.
TGCAGTGCTAGAGCGGGACGCAGCACAGATACGCAGTATTTT
CSARAGRSTDTQYF
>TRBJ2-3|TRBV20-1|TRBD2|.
TGCAGTGCTAGAGACCCAGCGGGGGACCTCTTTATCACAGATACGCAGTATTTT
CSARDPAGDLFITDTQYF
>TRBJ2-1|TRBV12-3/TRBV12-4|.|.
TGTGCCAGCAGTTTCCGGTATAATGAGCAGTTCTTC
CASSFRYNEQFF